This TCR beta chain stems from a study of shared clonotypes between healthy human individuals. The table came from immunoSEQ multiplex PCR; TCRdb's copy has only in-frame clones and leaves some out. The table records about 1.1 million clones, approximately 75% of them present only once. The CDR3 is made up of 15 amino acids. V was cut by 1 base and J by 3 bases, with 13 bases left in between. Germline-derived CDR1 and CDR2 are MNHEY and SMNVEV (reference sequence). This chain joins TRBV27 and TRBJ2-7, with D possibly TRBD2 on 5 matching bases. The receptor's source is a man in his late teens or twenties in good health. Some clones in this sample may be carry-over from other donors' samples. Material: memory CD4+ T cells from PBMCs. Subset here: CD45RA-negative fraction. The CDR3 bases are TGTGCCAGCAGTTTATGGCCAGGTGGAGGCTACGAGCAGTACTTC. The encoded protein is CASSLWPGGGYEQYF.